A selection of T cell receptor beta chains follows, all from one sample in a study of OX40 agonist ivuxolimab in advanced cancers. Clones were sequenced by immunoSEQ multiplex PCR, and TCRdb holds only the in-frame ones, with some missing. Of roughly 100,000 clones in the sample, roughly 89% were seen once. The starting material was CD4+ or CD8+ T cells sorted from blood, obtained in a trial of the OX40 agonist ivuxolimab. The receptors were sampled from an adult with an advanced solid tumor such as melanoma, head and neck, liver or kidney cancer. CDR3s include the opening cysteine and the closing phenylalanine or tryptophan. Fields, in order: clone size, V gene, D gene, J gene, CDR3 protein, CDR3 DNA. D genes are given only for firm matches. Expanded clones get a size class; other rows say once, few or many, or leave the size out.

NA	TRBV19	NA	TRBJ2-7	CASSPRASNFYEQYF	TGTGCCAGTAGTCCCCGGGCTTCGAACTTTTACGAGCAGTACTTC
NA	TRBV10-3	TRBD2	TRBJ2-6	CAISESSGRFSGANVLTF	TGTGCCATCAGTGAATCGAGCGGGAGATTCTCTGGGGCCAACGTCCTGACTTTC
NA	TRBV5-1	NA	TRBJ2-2	CASSRGRANTGELFF	TGCGCCAGCAGCCGGGGCAGGGCGAACACCGGGGAGCTGTTTTTT
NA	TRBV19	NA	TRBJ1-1	CASARQANTEAFF	TGTGCCAGTGCGCGACAGGCGAACACTGAAGCTTTCTTT
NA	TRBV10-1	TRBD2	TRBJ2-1	CASSSELAGTNEQFF	TGCGCCAGCAGCTCAGAACTAGCGGGTACGAATGAGCAGTTCTTC
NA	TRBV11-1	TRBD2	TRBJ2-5	CASSFGAGRETQYF	TGTGCCAGCAGCTTCGGAGCGGGGAGAGAGACCCAGTACTTC
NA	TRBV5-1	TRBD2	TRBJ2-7	CASSLPSGANEQYF	TGCGCCAGCAGCTTGCCTAGCGGGGCAAACGAGCAGTACTTC
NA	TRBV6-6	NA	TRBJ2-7	CASTPQAGWNEQYF	TGTGCCAGCACCCCCCAGGCAGGGTGGAACGAGCAGTACTTC
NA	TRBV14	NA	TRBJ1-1	CASSPLLRGGEAFF	TGTGCCAGCAGCCCGTTACTCCGGGGGGGTGAAGCTTTCTTT
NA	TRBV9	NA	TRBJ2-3	CASSVGGLGSSTDTQYF	TGTGCCAGCAGCGTAGGAGGGTTGGGATCTAGCACAGATACGCAGTATTTT
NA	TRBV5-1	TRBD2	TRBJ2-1	CASSSLGTSGRNEQFF	TGCGCCAGCAGCTCTCTCGGGACTAGCGGGAGGAATGAGCAGTTCTTC
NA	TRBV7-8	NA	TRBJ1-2	CASSSGPRAGYTF	TGTGCCAGCAGCTCGGGACCGCGGGCTGGCTACACCTTC
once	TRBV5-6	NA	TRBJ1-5	CASTTWGLSNQPQHF	TGTGCCAGCACCACGTGGGGACTTAGCAATCAGCCCCAGCATTTT
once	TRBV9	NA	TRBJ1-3	CASSVESGRSGNTIYF	TGTGCCAGCAGCGTAGAATCAGGGCGGTCGGGAAACACCATATATTTT
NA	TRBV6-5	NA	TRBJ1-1	CASNPGAFF	TGTGCCAGCAATCCCGGGGCTTTCTTT
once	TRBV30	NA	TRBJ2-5	CAWSVTGPKTQYF	TGTGCCTGGAGTGTAACGGGACCCAAGACCCAGTACTTC
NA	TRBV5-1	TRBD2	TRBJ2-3	CASSPGGGRGTDTQYF	TGCGCCAGCAGCCCCGGGGGGGGGAGAGGAACAGATACGCAGTATTTT
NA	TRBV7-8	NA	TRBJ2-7	CASTPPKGYSYEQYF	TGTGCCAGCACCCCCCCCAAGGGCTACTCCTACGAGCAGTACTTC
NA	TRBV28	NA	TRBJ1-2	CASSGEGGRFGYTF	TGTGCCAGCAGTGGGGAGGGAGGGAGGTTTGGCTACACCTTC
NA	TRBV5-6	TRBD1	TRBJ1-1	CASSLPGTGAVDTEAFF	TGTGCCAGCAGCTTACCGGGGACAGGGGCGGTAGACACTGAAGCTTTCTTT
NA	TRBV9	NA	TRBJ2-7	CASSARDFYEQYF	TGTGCCAGCAGCGCCCGGGACTTTTACGAGCAGTACTTC
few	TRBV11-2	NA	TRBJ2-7	CASSLFTGSTYEQYF	TGTGCCAGCAGCTTGTTCACAGGGTCAACCTACGAGCAGTACTTC
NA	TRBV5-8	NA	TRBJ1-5	CASSLARWGGPQPQHF	TGTGCCAGCAGCTTGGCCAGATGGGGCGGCCCGCAGCCCCAGCATTTT
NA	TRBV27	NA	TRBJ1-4	CASGGDRGKLFF	TGTGCCAGCGGGGGGGACCGAGGAAAACTGTTTTTT
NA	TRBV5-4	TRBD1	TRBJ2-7	CASSRTGRSYEQYF	TGTGCCAGCTCAAGGACAGGGCGAAGCTACGAGCAGTACTTC
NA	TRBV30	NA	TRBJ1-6	CAWSVGAPPLHF	TGTGCCTGGAGTGTAGGAGCCCCACCCCTCCACTTT
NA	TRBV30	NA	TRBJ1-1	CAWSVSVSEAFF	TGTGCCTGGAGTGTATCAGTGAGTGAAGCTTTCTTT
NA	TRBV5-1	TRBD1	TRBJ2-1	CASSLGAGWDRGLFF	TGCGCCAGCAGCTTGGGGGCCGGGTGGGACAGGGGTTTGTTCTTC
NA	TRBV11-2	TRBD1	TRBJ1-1	CASSFRDRGVTEAFF	TGTGCCAGCAGCTTTCGGGACAGGGGGGTTACTGAAGCTTTCTTT
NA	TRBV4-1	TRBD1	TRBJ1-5	CASSQDLTGGQPQHF	TGCGCCAGCAGCCAAGATCTTACAGGGGGCCAGCCCCAGCATTTT
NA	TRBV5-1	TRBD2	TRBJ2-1	CASSRRTSGRGNEQFF	TGCGCCAGCAGCCGCCGGACTAGCGGGAGAGGGAATGAGCAGTTCTTC
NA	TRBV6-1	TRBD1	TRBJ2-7	CASSSPGQNYEQYF	TGTGCCAGCTCCAGCCCGGGACAGAACTACGAGCAGTACTTC
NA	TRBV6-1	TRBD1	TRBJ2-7	CASSRDRTTYEQYF	TGTGCCAGCAGCCGGGACAGGACTACCTACGAGCAGTACTTC
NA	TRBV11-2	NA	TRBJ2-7	CASSPSWEQYF	TGTGCCAGCAGCCCCTCTTGGGAGCAGTACTTC
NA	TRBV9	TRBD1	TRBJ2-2	CASSSPGQGRSGELFF	TGTGCCAGCAGCTCCCCGGGACAGGGTAGATCCGGGGAGCTGTTTTTT
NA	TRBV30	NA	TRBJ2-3	CAWSLGYARTDTQYF	TGTGCCTGGTCTTTGGGCTACGCACGCACAGATACGCAGTATTTT
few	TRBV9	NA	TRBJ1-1	CASSVAPANTEAFF	TGTGCCAGCAGCGTAGCCCCGGCAAACACTGAAGCTTTCTTT
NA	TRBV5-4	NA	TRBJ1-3	CASSLGGSRTGNTIYF	TGTGCCAGCAGCTTGGGGGGAAGTAGGACTGGAAACACCATATATTTT
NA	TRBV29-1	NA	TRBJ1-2	CSVGAGMGGYTF	TGCAGCGTTGGAGCAGGGATGGGTGGCTACACCTTC
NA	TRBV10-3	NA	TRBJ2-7	CAISERQRTEQYF	TGTGCCATCAGTGAGCGGCAAAGGACAGAGCAGTACTTC
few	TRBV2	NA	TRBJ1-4	CASSESPTGEKLFF	TGTGCCAGCAGTGAGAGCCCAACCGGCGAAAAACTGTTTTTT
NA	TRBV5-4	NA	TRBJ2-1	CASRKGPSSYNEQFF	TGTGCCAGCAGAAAGGGACCTAGCTCCTACAATGAGCAGTTCTTC
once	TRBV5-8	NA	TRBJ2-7	CASSGGQGLVVAYEQYF	TGTGCCAGCAGCGGGGGACAGGGACTAGTGGTGGCCTACGAGCAGTACTTC
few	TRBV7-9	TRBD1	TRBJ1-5	CASSLVQGPYSNQPQHF	TGTGCCAGCAGCTTAGTACAGGGGCCTTATAGCAATCAGCCCCAGCATTTT
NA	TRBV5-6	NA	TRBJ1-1	CASSLVVLGNTEAFF	TGTGCCAGCAGCTTGGTGGTTTTGGGCAACACTGAAGCTTTCTTT
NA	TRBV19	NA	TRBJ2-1	CASSARAGTVGGYEQFF	TGTGCCAGTAGTGCTAGGGCGGGGACAGTCGGTGGCTATGAGCAGTTCTTC
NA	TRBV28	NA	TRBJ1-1	CASSFGSGANTEAFF	TGTGCCAGCAGTTTCGGCTCCGGGGCGAACACTGAAGCTTTCTTT
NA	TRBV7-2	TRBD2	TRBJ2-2	CASSSRGTGGWAGELFF	TGTGCCAGCAGCTCCCGGGGGACGGGGGGATGGGCCGGGGAGCTGTTTTTT
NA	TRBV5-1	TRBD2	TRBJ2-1	CASSPGLAGVDEQFF	TGCGCCAGCAGCCCGGGACTAGCGGGAGTGGATGAGCAGTTCTTC
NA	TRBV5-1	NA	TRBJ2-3	CTSSLIPRDTQYF	TGCACCAGCAGCTTGATACCTAGGGATACGCAGTATTTT
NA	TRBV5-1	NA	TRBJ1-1	CASSLEGPGNTEAFF	TGCGCCAGCAGCTTGGAGGGTCCAGGGAACACTGAAGCTTTCTTT
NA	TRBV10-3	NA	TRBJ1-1	CAISESTSMNTEAFF	TGTGCCATCAGTGAGTCGACCTCCATGAACACTGAAGCTTTCTTT